This TCR beta chain originates from a study of identical twins. Study-wide points: Fewer insertions characterized abundant cord blood beta clonotypes, whereas memory repertoires showed none. These conclusions were based on statistical analysis (cross-sectional, not following the same donors).

All donors were healthy, and all were Caucasian. V was clipped by 6 bases and J by 3 bases; unmatched bases: 5. CDR3 length: 14 amino acids. Unique molecular identifiers were present on the cDNA, and a universal primer site came from template switching. TCRdb called the 5' RACE reads again in MiXCR, with one record for every CDR3 protein. The sample has around 370,000 distinct CDR3 sequences, 9% seen once; the top ten hold over 7%. This clonotype was recorded at least ten times. The antigen is unknown. The sequencing input was naive T cells sorted from blood. This sequence joins TRBV12-3 or TRBV12-4 and TRBJ1-5, with TRBD1 matching over 7 bases. The clonotype comes from a woman between 50 and 59 years old in good health. CDR3 nucleotide sequence: TGTGCCAGCAGCCAAGGACAGGACAATCAGCCCCAGCATTTT. This gives the protein CASSQGQDNQPQHF.